The entry that follows covers one TCR beta chain sequence. Antigen unknown. CDR1 and CDR2 (germline): MNHEY, SVGAGI. The V gene lost 11 bases and the J gene lost 5 bases, with 16 bases spanning the gap. There are 13 residues in the CDR3. TCRdb's table, derived via immunoSEQ multiplex PCR, lists solely in-frame clones and lacks some. The sample holds approximately 140,000 clones, about 92% seen once. This record belongs to a study of T cell responses to AZD1222 COVID-19 vaccine. Study results and caveats: Only five to seven AZD1222 recipients were seropositive at baseline. Donors were largely white British and mainly female; clonal diversity was possibly underestimated.

The TCR sequence derives from an adult in good health. Sequencing was performed on peripheral blood, taken on day 0 of AZD1222 vaccination. This chain connects TRBV6-5 to TRBJ2-1; D remains ambiguous. The CDR3 DNA reads as TGTGCCGCTTCTCGGACGGCTGACAATGAGCAGTTCTTC. This sequence encodes CAASRTADNEQFF.